This TCR beta chain was observed in a study of CD8+ T cells in alopecia areata. The sample's treatment: oral pan-JAK inhibitor, 5-10 mg twice daily. V shed 0 bases and J shed 1 base, with 8 bases lying between them. The germline CDR1 and CDR2 sequences are SGHVS and FQNEAQ. The CDR3 consists of 15 residues. This clone has a handful of counts. After isolation, RNA underwent reverse transcription to generate cDNA as the sequencing template. Sequencing was performed with immunoSEQ multiplex PCR; in TCRdb, only in-frame clones are kept and a portion is missing. The sample lists approximately 190,000 clones, roughly 50% occurring once.

The sample was CD4+ T cells sorted from blood, taken at week 24, from a patient treated with tofacitinib. The rearrangement joins TRBV7-8 to TRBJ2-3; possibly TRBD2 for D (5 bases). The clonotype originates from a human donor with alopecia areata. CDR3 coding DNA: TGTGCCAGCAGCTTAGCGGGAGCCGGCACAGATACGCAGTATTTT. It codes for CASSLAGAGTDTQYF.